Each of the 29 T cell receptor beta chains below was sequenced from the same sample in a study of early stage breast cancer tumors. The method was immunoSEQ multiplex PCR; TCRdb's version includes in-frame clones alone and lacks a portion of them. The sample has about 72,000 clones; around four fifths are singletons. Sequencing was done on a sample of blood. These receptors came from a person between 60 and 69 years old with breast cancer.

The V call is TRBV6-6, the J call TRBJ2-3; 9 bases align to TRBD2. Germline CDR1 MNHNY, CDR2 SVGAGI (reference sequence). The CDR3 length is 15 residues. V trimming: 7 bases; J trimming: 4 bases; junction bases outside the gene matches: 9. CDR3 in DNA: TGTGCCAGCACCCCAGCGGGGGGTCGGGCAGATACGCAGTATTTT. This gives the protein CASTPAGGRADTQYF.

The CDR3 region is CASSSQDDEKLFF. CDR3 bases: TGTGCCAGCAGTTCTCAGGACGATGAAAAACTGTTTTTT. The chain is built from TRBV5-4 and TRBJ1-4, with D uncertain. Trimming pared 5 bases from V and 6 bases from J, leaving 11 bases between. From germline, CDR1 is SGHNT and CDR2 YYREEE (reference sequence). This CDR3 spans 13 amino acids. Filled out from reference TRBV5-4 and TRBJ1-4, the complete variable domain reads ETGVTQSPTHLIKTRGQQVTLRCSSQSGHNTVSWYQQALGQGPQFIFQYYREEENGRGNFPPRFSGLQFPNYSSELNVNALELDDSALYLCASSSQDDEKLFFGSGTQLSVL.

V gene TRBV28 combines with J gene TRBJ2-7; no reliable D call. The CDR3 spans 12 residues. Germline values: CDR1 MDHEN, CDR2 SYDVKM. V lost 3 bases, J lost 8 bases, and 11 bases lay in between. The CDR3 protein is CASSLVRVKQYF. The CDR3, as DNA: TGTGCCAGCAGTTTGGTTCGGGTCAAGCAGTACTTC. The variable domain in full, completed from reference TRBV28 and TRBJ2-7, reads DVKVTQSSRYLVKRTGEKVFLECVQDMDHENMFWYRQDPGLGLRLIYFSYDVKMKEKGDIPEGYSVSREKKERFSLILESASTNQTSMYLCASSLVRVKQYFGPGTRLTVT.

The chain has TRBV10-3 and TRBJ2-7; TRBD2 might be the D (5 bases). From germline, CDR1 is ENHRY and CDR2 SYGVKD. The CDR3 sequence is 13 residues long. Trimming removed 9 bases at V and 2 bases at J, with 14 bases between. CDR3 amino acids: CAISSEETYEQYF. DNA for the CDR3: TGTGCCATTAGTAGCGAGGAGACCTACGAGCAGTACTTC.

The chain carries TRBV11-2 and TRBJ1-2, with 9 bases fitting TRBD1. V lost 1 base to trimming and J lost 6 bases; unmatched junction nucleotides: 0. The germline gives CDR1 SGHAT, CDR2 FQNNGV. The length of the CDR3 is 13 residues. The CDR3 nucleotides are TGTGCCAGCAGCTTAGGACAGGGGGATGGCTACACCTTC. As protein: CASSLGQGDGYTF.

The chain has TRBV27 and TRBJ2-7; 9 nucleotides agree with TRBD1. J lost 4 bases, V lost 7 bases, and 14 bases had no gene match. Germline loops: CDR1 MNHEY, CDR2 SMNVEV (reference sequence). The CDR3 extends over 16 amino acids. Here the CDR3 DNA reads TGTGCCAGCAAAGACATAAGGTTCGGGACAGGGTACGAGCAGTACTTC. Translating it yields CASKDIRFGTGYEQYF.

The V and J genes are TRBV5-1 and TRBJ2-5, with TRBD2 identical over 7 bases. V was pared by 4 bases and J by 1 base, with 4 bases of the junction left unmatched. Germline CDR1 SGHRS, CDR2 YFSETQ. The CDR3 spans 14 residues. Here the CDR3 DNA reads TGCGCCAGCAGCACCCGGACTAGCCAAGAGACCCAGTACTTC. Its translation is CASSTRTSQETQYF.

The chain links TRBV7-8 to TRBJ2-6; 8 bases agree with TRBD1. Germline V gene lookup returns CDR1 SGHVS and CDR2 FQNEAQ. This CDR3 spans 16 amino acids. With 5 bases clipped from V and 2 bases from J, the junction kept 5 bases outside the gene matches. The CDR3: CASSPRTGTGANVLTF. CDR3 coding DNA: TGTGCCAGCAGCCCGCGGACAGGGACTGGGGCCAACGTCCTGACTTTC. Complete variable domain (other parts from reference TRBV7-8 and TRBJ2-6): GAGVSQSPRYKVAKRGQDVALRCDPISGHVSLFWYQQALGQGPEFLTYFQNEAQLDKSGLPSDRFFAERPEGSVSTLKIQRTQQEDSAVYLCASSPRTGTGANVLTFGAGSRLTVL.

V and J are TRBV20-1 and TRBJ2-3, with D unresolved. This CDR3 is 11 amino acids long. From germline, CDR1 is DFQATT and CDR2 SNEGSKA (reference sequence). V gave up 6 bases and J gave up 6 bases, with 10 bases separating them. The CDR3 sequence: CSAQTRDTQYF. In nucleotides, the CDR3 is TGCAGTGCCCAAACCCGGGATACGCAGTATTTT.

CDR3 loop: CASSQTGNSGYEQYF. The CDR3 bases are TGTGCCAGCTCACAGACAGGGAATTCCGGCTACGAGCAGTACTTC. The chain is built from TRBV18 and TRBJ2-7, with 7 bases lining up with TRBD1. This CDR3 has 15 residues. V dropped 4 bases and J dropped 3; count of bases not matched to a gene: 9. Germline values: CDR1 KGHSH, CDR2 LQKENI.

The chain couples TRBV5-4 to TRBJ2-5; TRBD1 is a possible D gene (6 bases). The V gene lost 5 bases and the J gene lost 2 bases, with 22 bases spanning the gap. Germline CDR1 reads SGHNT; CDR2 reads YYREEE (reference sequence). The CDR3 runs to 17 residues. The DNA for the CDR3 is TGTGCCAGCAGAAGGGCCGGGTCCCAGGGGCTACAAGAGACCCAGTACTTC. Amino acids: CASRRAGSQGLQETQYF.

The V gene is TRBV27, the J gene TRBJ2-7; D tentatively fits TRBD1 or TRBD2 (5 bases each). Trimming took off 5 bases at V and 2 bases at J, with 13 bases between the two ends. CDR1 MNHEY and CDR2 SMNVEV come from the germline V gene (reference sequence). There are 14 residues in the CDR3. This chain's CDR3 is CASSRWDRAYEQYF. The CDR3 bases are TGTGCCAGCAGTAGATGGGACCGCGCCTACGAGCAGTACTTC.

The DNA of the CDR3 is TGTGCCAGCACCCAAGTAAGCTCCTACGAGCAGTACTTC. This translates into CASTQVSSYEQYF. The chain links TRBV5-6 to TRBJ2-7; no definite D call. This CDR3 is 13 amino acids long. V lost 6 bases and J lost 0, with 10 bases in between. CDR1 and CDR2 (germline): SGHDT, YYEEEE.

The CDR3 here is CSGLGGRWNTGELFF. The CDR3 coding sequence is TGCAGCGGCCTGGGGGGGCGATGGAACACCGGGGAGCTGTTTTTT. J is TRBJ2-2 and V is TRBV29-1, with D maybe TRBD2 (7 bases). The length of the CDR3 is 15 residues. The V gene lost 7 bases and the J gene lost 1 base, with 16 bases spanning the gap. The germline V gene has CDR1 SQVTM and CDR2 ANQGSEA.

This clone was observed a single time. This chain uses TRBV11-2 with TRBJ2-2; a weak D match, TRBD1 (5 bases). The length of the CDR3 is 11 residues. The V gene's germline CDR1 is SGHAT and CDR2 FQNNGV. V lost 7 bases and J lost 8, with 8 bases in between. This CDR3 is CASISGGELFF. The CDR3 DNA reads TGTGCCAGCATCTCAGGGGGGGAGCTGTTTTTT.

The chain couples TRBV2 to TRBJ2-2, with D perhaps TRBD1 or TRBD2 (5 bases each). Germline values: CDR1 SNHLY, CDR2 FYNNEI. This CDR3 has 17 amino acids. V gave up 5 bases and J gave up 7 bases, with 23 bases separating them. In nucleotides, the CDR3 is TGTGCCAGCAGTAAAACCGGGGCCCGATGGTCGGGCGGGGAGCTGTTTTTT. Amino acid sequence: CASSKTGARWSGGELFF.

CDR3 sequence: CASSLYASGGANEQFF. As DNA, the CDR3 is TGCGCCAGCAGCTTGTATGCTAGCGGGGGGGCCAATGAGCAGTTCTTC. The V gene is TRBV5-1, the J gene TRBJ2-1; TRBD2 matches at 12 bases. Germline values: CDR1 SGHRS, CDR2 YFSETQ. V shed 1 base and J 6 bases; nucleotides not matched to a gene: 5. The CDR3 length is 16 residues. Drawing the rest from reference TRBV5-1 and TRBJ2-1, the complete variable domain is KAGVTQTPRYLIKTRGQQVTLSCSPISGHRSVSWYQQTPGQGLQFLFEYFSETQRNKGNFPGRFSGRQFSNSRSEMNVSTLELGDSALYLCASSLYASGGANEQFFGPGTRLTVL.

The V call is TRBV29-1, the J call TRBJ1-1; D not certain. The CDR3 is 11 amino acids. From germline, CDR1 is SQVTM and CDR2 ANQGSEA. The CDR3 here is CSVSLDTEAFF. The CDR3 bases are TGCAGTGTTAGTCTGGACACTGAAGCTTTCTTT. Based on the CDR3 plus reference TRBV29-1 and TRBJ1-1, the full variable domain is SAVISQKPSRDICQRGTSLTIQCQVDSQVTMMFWYRQQPGQSLTLIATANQGSEATYESGFVIDKFPISRPNLTFSTLTVSNMSPEDSSIYLCSVSLDTEAFFGQGTRLTVV.

V and J are TRBV29-1 and TRBJ2-2; 7 nucleotides line up with TRBD1. The V gene end was trimmed by 6 bases and the J gene end by 6 bases; junction bases not matched to a gene: 10. The CDR3 spans 14 residues. Per the germline V gene, CDR1 is SQVTM and CDR2 is ANQGSEA. The CDR3 region is CSVGNRGGAGELFF. The CDR3 nucleotides read TGCAGCGTGGGGAACAGGGGTGGGGCCGGGGAGCTGTTTTTT.

The V gene is TRBV27, the J gene TRBJ1-5; D not certain. V shed 4 bases and J shed 5 bases, with 12 bases lying between them. This CDR3 region has 14 residues. Germline-derived CDR1 and CDR2 are MNHEY and SMNVEV (reference sequence). The CDR3 DNA is TGTGCCAGCAGTTCAAGGGCCGCATATCAGCCCCAGCATTTT. This codes for CASSSRAAYQPQHF.

The chain joins TRBV6-1 to TRBJ2-3, with D unresolved. CDR3 length: 11 amino acids. The V gene's germline CDR1 is MNHNS and CDR2 SASEGT. Trimming pared 11 bases from V and 2 bases from J, leaving 8 bases between. CDR3 in amino acids: CAGRHTDTQYF. In nucleotides, the CDR3 is TGTGCCGGCCGGCACACAGATACGCAGTATTTT.

The chain is built from TRBV11-2 and TRBJ1-2, with D tentatively TRBD1 (6 bases). Germline V CDR1 and CDR2: SGHAT, FQNNGV. Trimming stripped 3 bases from V and 11 bases from J, with 10 bases between. This CDR3 has 11 amino acids. CDR3 protein: CASSFRGGYTF. DNA for the CDR3: TGTGCCAGCAGCTTTAGGGGGGGGTACACCTTC.

For the CDR3, the DNA is TGTGCCAGCAGTTTAACTACAGGGAACACTGAAGCTTTCTTT. It yields the protein CASSLTTGNTEAFF. V usage is TRBV28 and J usage is TRBJ1-1, with D perhaps matching TRBD1 (5 bases). Trimming took off 2 bases at V and 1 base at J, with 8 bases between the two ends. The CDR3 is 14 amino acids. Germline-derived CDR1 and CDR2 are MDHEN and SYDVKM.

The chain links TRBV29-1 to TRBJ2-5; D unclear. CDR1 is SQVTM, CDR2 ANQGSEA, per germline. Trimming took off 4 bases at V and 2 bases at J, with 11 bases between the two ends. The CDR3 is made up of 13 amino acids. The CDR3 loop is CSVGVGRQETQYF. CDR3 nucleotides: TGCAGCGTTGGGGTAGGGCGTCAAGAGACCCAGTACTTC.

Only one count was recorded for this clone. V usage is TRBV19 and J usage is TRBJ1-5; D call uncertain. Germline values: CDR1 LNHDA, CDR2 SQIVND (reference sequence). The CDR3 extends over 13 amino acids. The V gene lost 3 bases and the J gene lost 7 bases, with 10 bases spanning the gap. For the CDR3, the DNA is TGTGCCAGTAGTATGAAGGGAGACCAGCCCCAGCATTTT. Translation gives CASSMKGDQPQHF.

The CDR3 sequence: CASSYGTVAGANVLTF. CDR3 DNA: TGTGCCAGCAGTTACGGGACAGTCGCCGGGGCCAACGTCCTGACTTTC. The V and J genes are TRBV6-6 and TRBJ2-6; TRBD1 matches 7 bases. This CDR3 has 16 residues. The V and J ends lost 2 bases and 4 bases, in that order; junction bases with no gene match: 5. CDR1 MNHNY and CDR2 SVGAGI come from the germline V gene (reference sequence).

The gene calls are TRBV7-2 and TRBJ2-3; 9 bases fit TRBD2. The CDR3 is 16 amino acids. The trim removed 3 bases at V and 0 bases at J, leaving 4 bases unmatched. CDR1 and CDR2 from the germline V gene are SGHTA and FQGNSA. The CDR3: CASSLRAGGSTDTQYF. The DNA of the CDR3 is TGTGCCAGCAGCTTGAGGGCGGGAGGGAGCACAGATACGCAGTATTTT.

The CDR3 here is CAWRPSGRGNTGELFF. The CDR3 coding sequence is TGTGCCTGGCGCCCTAGCGGGAGGGGAAACACCGGGGAGCTGTTTTTT. The chain employs TRBV30 and TRBJ2-2, with 12 bases matching TRBD2. The ends lost 5 bases at V and 2 bases at J; junction bases unmatched: 6. CDR3 length: 16 residues. CDR1 and CDR2 from the germline V gene are GTSNPN and SVGIG (reference sequence). The variable domain in full, completed from reference TRBV30 and TRBJ2-2, reads SQTIHQWPATLVQPVGSPLSLECTVEGTSNPNLYWYRQAAGRGLQLLFYSVGIGQISSEVPQNLSASRPQDRQFILSSKKLLLSDSGFYLCAWRPSGRGNTGELFFGEGSRLTVL.

In this sample, this clone turned up once. This chain connects TRBV5-7 to TRBJ2-5, with TRBD2 matching 7 bases. TRBV5-7 is classed as an ORF, of uncertain function. This CDR3 has 16 amino acids. The J segment lost 4 bases and the V segment lost 1 base, leaving 10 bases of the junction unmatched. The DNA of the CDR3 is TGTGCCAGCAGCTTGAACCCAGCGGGGAGGGCAGAGACCCAGTACTTC. This codes for CASSLNPAGRAETQYF.